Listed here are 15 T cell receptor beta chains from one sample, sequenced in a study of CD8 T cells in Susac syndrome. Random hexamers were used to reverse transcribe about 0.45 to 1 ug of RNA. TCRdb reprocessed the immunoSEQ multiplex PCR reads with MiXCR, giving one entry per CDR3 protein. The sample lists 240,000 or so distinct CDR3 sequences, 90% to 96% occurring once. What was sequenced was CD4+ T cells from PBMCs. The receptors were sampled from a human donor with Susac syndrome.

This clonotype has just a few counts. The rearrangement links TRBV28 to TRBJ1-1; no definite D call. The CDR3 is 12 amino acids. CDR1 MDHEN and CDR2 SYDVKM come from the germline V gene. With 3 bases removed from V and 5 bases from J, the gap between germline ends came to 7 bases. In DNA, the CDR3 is TGTGCCAGCAGTTTGGTTCTGACTGAAGCTTTCTTT. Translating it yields CASSLVLTEAFF. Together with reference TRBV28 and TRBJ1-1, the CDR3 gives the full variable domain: DVKVTQSSRYLVKRTGEKVFLECVQDMDHENMFWYRQDPGLGLRLIYFSYDVKMKEKGDIPEGYSVSREKKERFSLILESASTNQTSMYLCASSLVLTEAFFGQGTRLTVV.

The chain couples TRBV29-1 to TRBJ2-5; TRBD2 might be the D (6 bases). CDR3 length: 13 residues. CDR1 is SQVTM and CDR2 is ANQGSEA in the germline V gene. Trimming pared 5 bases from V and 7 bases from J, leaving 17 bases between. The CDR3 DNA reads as TGCAGCGTTCTGATGTTGGGGGGAGCGACCCAGTACTTC. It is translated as CSVLMLGGATQYF.

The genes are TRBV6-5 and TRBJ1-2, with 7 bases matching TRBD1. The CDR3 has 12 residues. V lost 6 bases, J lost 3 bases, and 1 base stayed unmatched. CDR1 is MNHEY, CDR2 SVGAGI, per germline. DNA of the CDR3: TGTGCCAGCAGCGGGACAGACTATGGCTACACCTTC. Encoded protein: CASSGTDYGYTF.

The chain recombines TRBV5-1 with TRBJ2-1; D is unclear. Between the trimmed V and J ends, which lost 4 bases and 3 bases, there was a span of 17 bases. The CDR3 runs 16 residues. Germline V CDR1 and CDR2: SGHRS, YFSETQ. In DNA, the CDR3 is TGCGCCAGCAGCGTCGGTGTACTGGCGGACTACAATGAGCAGTTCTTC. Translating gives CASSVGVLADYNEQFF.

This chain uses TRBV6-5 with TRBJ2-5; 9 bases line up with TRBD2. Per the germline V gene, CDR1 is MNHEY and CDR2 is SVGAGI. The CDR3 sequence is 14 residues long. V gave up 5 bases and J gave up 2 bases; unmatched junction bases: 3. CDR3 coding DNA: TGTGCCAGCAGTAAGCGGGAGGCACAAGAGACCCAGTACTTC. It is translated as CASSKREAQETQYF.

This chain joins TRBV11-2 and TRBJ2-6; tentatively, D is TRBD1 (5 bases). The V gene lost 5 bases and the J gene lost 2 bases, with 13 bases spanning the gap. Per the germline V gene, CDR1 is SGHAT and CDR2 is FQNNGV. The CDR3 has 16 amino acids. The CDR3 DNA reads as TGTGCCAGCAGCGACCCCGACAGTGCTGGGGCCAACGTCCTGACTTTC. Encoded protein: CASSDPDSAGANVLTF.

CDR3: CASGLGQPQETQYF. The DNA for the CDR3 is TGTGCTAGTGGTCTGGGACAGCCACAAGAGACCCAGTACTTC. The chain combines TRBV12-5 with TRBJ2-5, with TRBD1 matching over 7 bases. CDR3 length: 14 amino acids. CDR1 and CDR2 (germline): LGHNT, FRNRAP. The V and J ends lost 5 bases and 2 bases, in that order; junction bases with no gene match: 5.

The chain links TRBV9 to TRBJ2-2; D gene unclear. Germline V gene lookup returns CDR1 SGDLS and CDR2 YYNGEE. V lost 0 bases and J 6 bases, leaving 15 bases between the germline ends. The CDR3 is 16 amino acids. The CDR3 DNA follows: TGTGCCAGCAGCGTAGATCCACAGCTTAAGTCCGGGGAGCTGTTTTTT. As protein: CASSVDPQLKSGELFF.

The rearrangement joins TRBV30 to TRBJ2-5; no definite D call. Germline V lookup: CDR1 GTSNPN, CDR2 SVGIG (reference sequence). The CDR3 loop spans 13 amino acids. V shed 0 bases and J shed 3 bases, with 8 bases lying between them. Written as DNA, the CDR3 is TGTGCCTGGAGTGTTGGGCCCGAAGAGACCCAGTACTTC. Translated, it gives CAWSVGPEETQYF.

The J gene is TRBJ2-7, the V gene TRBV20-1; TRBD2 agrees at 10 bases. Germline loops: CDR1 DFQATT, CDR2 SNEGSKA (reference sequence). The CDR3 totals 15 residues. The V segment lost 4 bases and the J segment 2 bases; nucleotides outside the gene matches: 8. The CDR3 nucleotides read TGCAGTGCTAAAGTAGGCAGCGGGAGGGCCTACGAGCAGTACTTC. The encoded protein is CSAKVGSGRAYEQYF.

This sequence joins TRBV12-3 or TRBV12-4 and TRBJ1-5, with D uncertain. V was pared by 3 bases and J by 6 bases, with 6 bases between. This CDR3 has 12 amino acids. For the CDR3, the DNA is TGTGCCAGCAGTTTTACCGGTCAGCCCCAGCATTTT. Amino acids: CASSFTGQPQHF.

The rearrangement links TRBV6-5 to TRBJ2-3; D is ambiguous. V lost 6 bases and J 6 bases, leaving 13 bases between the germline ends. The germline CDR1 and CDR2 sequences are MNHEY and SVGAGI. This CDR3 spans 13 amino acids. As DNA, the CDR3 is TGTGCCAGCAGCACCGTCCCCCCCGATACGCAGTATTTT. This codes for CASSTVPPDTQYF.

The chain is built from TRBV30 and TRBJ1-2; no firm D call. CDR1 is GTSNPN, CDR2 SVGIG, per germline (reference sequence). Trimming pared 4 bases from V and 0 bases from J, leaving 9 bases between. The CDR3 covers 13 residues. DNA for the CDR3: TGTGCCTGGATTGAGATTACTAACTATGGCTACACCTTC. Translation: CAWIEITNYGYTF.

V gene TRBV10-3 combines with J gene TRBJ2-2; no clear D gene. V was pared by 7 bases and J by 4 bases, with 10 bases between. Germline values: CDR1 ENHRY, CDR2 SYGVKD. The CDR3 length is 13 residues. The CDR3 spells CAITPFVTGELFF. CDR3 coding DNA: TGTGCCATCACGCCGTTCGTCACCGGGGAGCTGTTTTTT.

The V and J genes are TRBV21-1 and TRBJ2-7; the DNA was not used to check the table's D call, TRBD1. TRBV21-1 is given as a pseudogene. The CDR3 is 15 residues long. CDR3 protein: CASSKDCRRAYEQYF. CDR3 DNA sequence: TGTGCCAGCAGCAAAGATTGCCGCAGGGCCTACGAGCAGTACTTC.